This entry describes one TCR beta chain. Its specificity is unknown. A clone one base away is much larger, so this may be a read error. Unsorted whole blood served as the source of blood RNA, and germline DNA was extracted as well. A constant-region primer served to make TCR beta cDNA from 500 to 550 ng total RNA. Nested multiplex PCR, run for three rounds with slightly modified ARM-PCR, yielded TCR beta libraries. PCR rounds one and two used TRBV1-TRBV30 forward primers with a C-beta reverse primer for around 10 cycles each. Via MiXCR, TCRdb re-called the multiplex PCR reads, giving one row per CDR3 protein. Among some 320,000 distinct CDR3 sequences listed, about 62% were seen once. This record comes from a study of tumor-infiltrating lymphocytes in primary liver carcinoma. Study-wide points: Because the samples were bulk unsorted, the study did not compare CD4+ and CD8+ repertoires.

Germline V gene lookup returns CDR1 SQVTM and CDR2 ANQGSEA. The CDR3 has 13 amino acids. Sequences were obtained from peripheral blood. The receptor's source is a middle-aged man with primary liver carcinoma and hepatitis B virus infection. The V call is TRBV29-1, the J call TRBJ1-1; D possibly corresponds to TRBD1 (6 bases). This chain's CDR3 is CSATNRVGAESFF. CDR3 in DNA: TGCAGCGCTACTAACAGGGTGGGGGCTGAATCTTTCTTT.